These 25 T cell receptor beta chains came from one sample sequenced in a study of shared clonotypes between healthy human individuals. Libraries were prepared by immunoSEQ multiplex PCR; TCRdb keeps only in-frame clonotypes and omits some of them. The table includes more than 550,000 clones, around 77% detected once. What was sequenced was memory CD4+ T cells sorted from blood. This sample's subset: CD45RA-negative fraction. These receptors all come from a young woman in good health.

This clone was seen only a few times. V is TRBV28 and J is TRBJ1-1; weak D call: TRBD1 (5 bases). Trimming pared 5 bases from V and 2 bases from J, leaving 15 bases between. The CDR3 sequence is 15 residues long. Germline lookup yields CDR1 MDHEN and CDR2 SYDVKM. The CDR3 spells CASSAPSRVNTEAFF. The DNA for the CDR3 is TGTGCCAGCAGTGCACCATCCAGGGTAAACACTGAAGCTTTCTTT.

CDR3 DNA: TGTGCCAGCAGCTCGCAGGGACAGATCTACGAGCAGTACTTC. Residues: CASSSQGQIYEQYF. The chain recombines TRBV7-2 with TRBJ2-5; 7 nucleotides align to TRBD1. The tail of the sequence fits TRBJ2-7 better, so the J call may be wrong. The CDR3 loop spans 14 amino acids. Germline V CDR1 and CDR2: SGHTA, FQGNSA.

The CDR3 is CASARDSNQPQHF. The CDR3 DNA reads TGTGCCAGCGCTCGAGACAGCAATCAGCCCCAGCATTTT. This sequence joins TRBV28 and TRBJ1-5; D uncertain. CDR1 is MDHEN and CDR2 is SYDVKM in the germline V gene. V lost 8 bases, J lost 1 base, and 9 bases lay in between. This CDR3 region has 13 residues.

The CDR3 bases are TGTGCCAGCAGCCATGGGGGAGTCTATTTATTTAAGTACTTC. Residues: CASSHGGVYLFKYF. This chain links TRBV11-2 with TRBJ2-7, with D perhaps being TRBD1 or TRBD2 (5 bases each). CDR3 length: 14 amino acids. CDR1 and CDR2 (germline): SGHAT, FQNNGV. V dropped 5 bases and J dropped 11 bases, with 22 bases sitting between them.

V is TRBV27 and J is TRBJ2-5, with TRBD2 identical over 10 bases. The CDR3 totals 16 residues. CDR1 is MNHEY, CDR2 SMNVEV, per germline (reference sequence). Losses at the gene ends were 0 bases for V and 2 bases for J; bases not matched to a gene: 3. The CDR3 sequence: CASSLSVAGGQETQYF. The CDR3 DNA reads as TGTGCCAGCAGTTTATCGGTAGCGGGAGGACAAGAGACCCAGTACTTC.

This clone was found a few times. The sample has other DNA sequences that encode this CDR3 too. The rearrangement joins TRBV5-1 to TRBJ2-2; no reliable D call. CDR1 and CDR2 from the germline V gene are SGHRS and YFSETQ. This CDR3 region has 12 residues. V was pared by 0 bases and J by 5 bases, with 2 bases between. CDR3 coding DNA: TGCGCCAGCAGCTTGGCTACCGGGGAGCTGTTTTTT. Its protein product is CASSLATGELFF.

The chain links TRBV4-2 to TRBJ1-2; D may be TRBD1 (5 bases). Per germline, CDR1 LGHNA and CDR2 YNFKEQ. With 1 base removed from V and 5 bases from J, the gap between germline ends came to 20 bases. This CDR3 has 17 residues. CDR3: CASSQVGGTWLGYGYTF. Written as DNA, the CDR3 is TGTGCCAGCAGCCAAGTTGGAGGGACTTGGTTAGGATATGGCTACACCTTC.

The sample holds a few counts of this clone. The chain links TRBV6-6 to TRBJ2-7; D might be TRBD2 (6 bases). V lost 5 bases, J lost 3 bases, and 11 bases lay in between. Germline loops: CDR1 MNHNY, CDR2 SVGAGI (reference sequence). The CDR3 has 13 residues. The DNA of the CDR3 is TGTGCCAGCAGTCGGGACTCCAACTACGAGCAGTACTTC. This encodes CASSRDSNYEQYF.

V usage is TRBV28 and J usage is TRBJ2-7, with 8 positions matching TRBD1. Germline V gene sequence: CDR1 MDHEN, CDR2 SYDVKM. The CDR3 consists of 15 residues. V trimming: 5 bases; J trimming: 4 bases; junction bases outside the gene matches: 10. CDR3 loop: CASSVSGTGGYEQYF. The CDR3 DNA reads TGTGCCAGCAGTGTCTCCGGGACAGGAGGTTACGAGCAGTACTTC.

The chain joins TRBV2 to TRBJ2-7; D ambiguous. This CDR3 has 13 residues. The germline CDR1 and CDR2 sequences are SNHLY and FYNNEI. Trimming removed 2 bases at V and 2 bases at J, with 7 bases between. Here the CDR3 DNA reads TGTGCCAGCAGTGAATTTGGCACCTACGAGCAGTACTTC. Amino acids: CASSEFGTYEQYF.

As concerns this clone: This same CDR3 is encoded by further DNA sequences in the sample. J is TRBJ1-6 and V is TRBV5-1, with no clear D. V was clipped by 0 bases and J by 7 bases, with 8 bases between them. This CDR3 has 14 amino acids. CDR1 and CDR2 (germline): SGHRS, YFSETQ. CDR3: CASSLGQENSPLHF. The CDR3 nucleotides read TGCGCCAGCAGCTTGGGGCAGGAAAATTCACCCCTCCACTTT.

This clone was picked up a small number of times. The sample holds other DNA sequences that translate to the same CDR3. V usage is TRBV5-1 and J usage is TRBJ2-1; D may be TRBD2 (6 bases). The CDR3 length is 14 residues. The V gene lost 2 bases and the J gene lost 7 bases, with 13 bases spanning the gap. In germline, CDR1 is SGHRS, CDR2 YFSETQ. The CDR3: CASSLVLAENEQFF. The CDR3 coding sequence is TGCGCCAGCAGCTTAGTACTAGCAGAGAATGAGCAGTTCTTC.

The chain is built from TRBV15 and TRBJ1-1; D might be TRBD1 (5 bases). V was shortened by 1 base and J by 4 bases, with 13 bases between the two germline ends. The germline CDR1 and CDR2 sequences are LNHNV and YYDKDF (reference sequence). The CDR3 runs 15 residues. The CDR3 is CATSRAGGVVTEAFF. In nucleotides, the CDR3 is TGTGCCACCAGCAGAGCTGGGGGAGTAGTCACTGAAGCTTTCTTT.

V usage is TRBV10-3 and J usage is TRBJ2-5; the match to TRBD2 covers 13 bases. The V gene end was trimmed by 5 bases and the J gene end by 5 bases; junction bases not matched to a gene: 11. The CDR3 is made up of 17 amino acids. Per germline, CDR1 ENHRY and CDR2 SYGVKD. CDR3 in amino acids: CAISSLAGGVIGETQYF. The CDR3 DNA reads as TGTGCCATCAGTTCACTAGCGGGAGGGGTGATCGGGGAGACCCAGTACTTC.

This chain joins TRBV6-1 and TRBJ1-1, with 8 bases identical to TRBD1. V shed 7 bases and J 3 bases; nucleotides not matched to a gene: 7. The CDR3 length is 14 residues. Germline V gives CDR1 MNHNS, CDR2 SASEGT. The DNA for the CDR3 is TGTGCCAGCACCAACAGGGGGAGGTACACTGAAGCTTTCTTT. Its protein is CASTNRGRYTEAFF.

CDR3 region: CASSWTVRPYEQYF. In DNA form, the CDR3 reads TGTGCCAGCAGCTGGACAGTTCGCCCCTACGAGCAGTACTTC. The J gene is TRBJ2-7, the V gene TRBV4-2; maybe TRBD1 (6 bases). Germline V gene sequence: CDR1 LGHNA, CDR2 YNFKEQ. Trimming removed 5 bases at V and 2 bases at J, with 13 bases between. This CDR3 has 14 amino acids.

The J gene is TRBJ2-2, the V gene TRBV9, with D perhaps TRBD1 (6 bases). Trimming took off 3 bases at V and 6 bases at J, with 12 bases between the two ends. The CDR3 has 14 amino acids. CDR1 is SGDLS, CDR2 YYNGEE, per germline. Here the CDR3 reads CASSDARGAGELFF. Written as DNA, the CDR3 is TGTGCCAGCAGCGACGCCAGGGGAGCCGGGGAGCTGTTTTTT. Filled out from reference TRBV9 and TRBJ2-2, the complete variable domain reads DSGVTQTPKHLITATGQRVTLRCSPRSGDLSVYWYQQSLDQGLQFLIQYYNGEERAKGNILERFSAQQFPDLHSELNLSSLELGDSALYFCASSDARGAGELFFGEGSRLTVL.

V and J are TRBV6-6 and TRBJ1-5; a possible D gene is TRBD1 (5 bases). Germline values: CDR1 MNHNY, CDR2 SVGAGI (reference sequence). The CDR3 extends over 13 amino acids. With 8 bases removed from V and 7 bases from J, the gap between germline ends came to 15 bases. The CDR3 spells CASHKGRDQPQHF. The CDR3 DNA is TGTGCCAGCCATAAGGGGCGGGACCAGCCCCAGCATTTT.

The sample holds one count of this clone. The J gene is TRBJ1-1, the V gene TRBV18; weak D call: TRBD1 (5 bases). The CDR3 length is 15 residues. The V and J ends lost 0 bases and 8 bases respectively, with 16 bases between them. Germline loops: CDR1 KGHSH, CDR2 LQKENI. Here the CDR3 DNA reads TGTGCCAGCTCACCACCGTTTTCTACGGGGGAGGAAGCTTTCTTT. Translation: CASSPPFSTGEEAFF.

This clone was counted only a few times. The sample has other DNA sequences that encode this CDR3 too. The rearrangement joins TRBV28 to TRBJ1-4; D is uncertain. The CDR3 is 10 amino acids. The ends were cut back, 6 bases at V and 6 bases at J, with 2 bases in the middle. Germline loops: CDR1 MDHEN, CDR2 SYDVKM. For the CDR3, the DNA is TGTGCCAGCAGGGATGAAAAACTGTTTTTT. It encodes CASRDEKLFF.

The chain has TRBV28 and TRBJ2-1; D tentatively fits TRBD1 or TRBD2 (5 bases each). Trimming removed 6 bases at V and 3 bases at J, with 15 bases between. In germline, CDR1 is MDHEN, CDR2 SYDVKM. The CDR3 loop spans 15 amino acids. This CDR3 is CASSPPQDFYNEQFF. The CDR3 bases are TGTGCCAGCAGCCCCCCACAGGACTTCTACAATGAGCAGTTCTTC. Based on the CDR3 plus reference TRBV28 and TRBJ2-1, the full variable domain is DVKVTQSSRYLVKRTGEKVFLECVQDMDHENMFWYRQDPGLGLRLIYFSYDVKMKEKGDIPEGYSVSREKKERFSLILESASTNQTSMYLCASSPPQDFYNEQFFGPGTRLTVL.

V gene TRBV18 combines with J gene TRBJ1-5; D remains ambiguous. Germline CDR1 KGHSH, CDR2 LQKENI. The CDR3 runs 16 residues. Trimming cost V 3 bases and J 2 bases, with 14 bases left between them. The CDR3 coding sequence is TGTGCCAGCTCACCCTCGGGGTTTGGGGGCAATCAGCCCCAGCATTTT. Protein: CASSPSGFGGNQPQHF.

CDR3 bases: TGTGCCAGCTCACTCATGGACAGCGTCGGAAACACCATATATTTT. It specifies CASSLMDSVGNTIYF. The V and J genes are TRBV18 and TRBJ1-3; tentatively, D is TRBD1 (6 bases). Trimming stripped 4 bases from V and 4 bases from J, with 14 bases between. There are 15 residues in the CDR3. CDR1 is KGHSH and CDR2 is LQKENI in the germline V gene.

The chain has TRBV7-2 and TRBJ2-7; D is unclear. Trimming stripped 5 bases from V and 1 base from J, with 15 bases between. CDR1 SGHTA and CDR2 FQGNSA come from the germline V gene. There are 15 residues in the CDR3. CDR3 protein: CASSLTLGPSYEQYF. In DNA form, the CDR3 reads TGTGCCAGCAGCCTTACTCTAGGGCCTTCCTACGAGCAGTACTTC. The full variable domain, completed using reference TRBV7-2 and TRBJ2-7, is GAGVSQSPSNKVTEKGKDVELRCDPISGHTALYWYRQSLGQGLEFLIYFQGNSAPDKSGLPSDRFSAERTGGSVSTLTIQRTQQEDSAVYLCASSLTLGPSYEQYFGPGTRLTVT.

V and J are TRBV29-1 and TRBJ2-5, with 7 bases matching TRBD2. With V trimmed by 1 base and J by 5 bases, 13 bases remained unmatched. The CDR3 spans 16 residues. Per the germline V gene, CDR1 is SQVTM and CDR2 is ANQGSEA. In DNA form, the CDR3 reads TGCAGCGTTGAAGGGGTGGCGGGAGTTATTGAGGAGACCCAGTACTTC. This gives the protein CSVEGVAGVIEETQYF.